These T cell receptor beta chains were read from a single sample in a study of shared clonotypes between healthy human individuals. TCRdb keeps only in-frame clones here, not all; method: immunoSEQ multiplex PCR. Of more than 2 million clones in the sample, roughly 95% were seen once. The specimen sequenced was naive CD8+ T cells from PBMCs. The receptors originated from a man between 18 and 29 years old in good health. Some clones in this sample may be carry-over from other donors' samples. Both conserved end residues are part of each CDR3. Fields, in order: D gene, J gene, V gene, CDR3 protein, CDR3 DNA. A D gene is named only where the DNA matches it firmly.

>NA|TRBJ2-1|TRBV5-6
CASSFLGAYNEQFF
TGTGCCAGCAGCTTTCTCGGGGCATACAATGAGCAGTTCTTC
>NA|TRBJ1-5|TRBV9
CASSVGEFQPQHF
TGTGCCAGCAGCGTAGGGGAGTTTCAGCCCCAGCATTTT
>NA|TRBJ2-7|TRBV6-1
CASSEINWAYEQYF
TGTGCCAGCAGTGAAATAAACTGGGCCTACGAGCAGTACTTC
>NA|TRBJ1-1|TRBV7-2
CASSQITGLNTEAFF
TGTGCCAGCAGCCAGATTACAGGCTTGAACACTGAAGCTTTCTTT
>TRBD2|TRBJ2-7|TRBV7-8
CASSLGTSGSVYEQYF
TGTGCCAGCAGCTTAGGCACTAGCGGGAGCGTGTACGAGCAGTACTTC
>NA|TRBJ2-7|TRBV11-2
CASSLQVPYEQYF
TGTGCCAGCAGCTTACAAGTACCCTACGAGCAGTACTTC
>TRBD1|TRBJ2-1|TRBV7-6
CASSSRDSLNEQFF
TGTGCCAGCAGCTCCCGGGACAGCCTAAATGAGCAGTTCTTC
>NA|TRBJ1-1|TRBV14
CASSQAREAFF
TGTGCCAGCAGCCAAGCGCGTGAAGCTTTCTTT
>NA|TRBJ2-7|TRBV5-1
CASSLELSSYEQYF
TGCGCCAGCAGCTTGGAGCTGAGCTCCTACGAGCAGTACTTC
>NA|TRBJ1-5|TRBV5-5
CASSPERTERQRGGQPQHF
TGTGCCAGCAGCCCAGAGAGAACAGAGAGGCAGAGGGGAGGTCAGCCCCAGCATTTT
>TRBD1|TRBJ2-1|TRBV5-4
CASIGDRATEQFF
TGTGCCAGCATTGGGGACAGGGCCACTGAGCAGTTCTTC
>TRBD2|TRBJ2-1|TRBV6-1
CASRLADPSNEQFF
TGTGCCAGCAGACTAGCGGACCCCTCTAATGAGCAGTTCTTC
>NA|TRBJ1-2|TRBV27
CASSWGRGRGSYGYTF
TGTGCCAGCAGTTGGGGCCGGGGCAGAGGTTCCTATGGCTACACCTTC
>TRBD1|TRBJ2-7|TRBV6-5
CASSYSRDSSYEQYF
TGTGCCAGCAGTTACTCGAGGGACAGTTCCTACGAGCAGTACTTC
>NA|TRBJ2-7|TRBV27
CASSLSGNSYYEQYF
TGTGCCAGCAGTTTATCGGGGAACTCCTACTACGAGCAGTACTTC
>NA|TRBJ2-3|TRBV9
CASSVEYSTDTQYF
TGTGCCAGCAGCGTCGAATATAGCACAGATACGCAGTATTTT
>TRBD2|TRBJ2-3|TRBV4-3
CASSQDRPSGDYTDTQYF
TGCGCCAGCAGCCAAGATCGCCCTAGCGGAGACTACACAGATACGCAGTATTTT
>NA|TRBJ1-1|TRBV5-1
CASSLNRRAEAFF
TGCGCCAGCAGCTTAAACAGGAGGGCTGAAGCTTTCTTT
>TRBD2|TRBJ2-3|TRBV9
CASSVGRWEGTPTDTQYF
TGTGCCAGCAGCGTAGGTAGGTGGGAGGGCACACCCACAGATACGCAGTATTTT
>TRBD1|TRBJ1-6|TRBV6-1
CASRYTGGDSPLHF
TGTGCCAGCAGGTATACAGGGGGAGATTCACCCCTCCACTTT
>NA|TRBJ2-5|TRBV15
CATSRDKVADQETQYF
TGTGCCACCAGCAGAGATAAAGTAGCGGATCAAGAGACCCAGTACTTC
>NA|TRBJ1-1|TRBV28
CASSWALGGMNTEAFF
TGTGCCAGCAGTTGGGCCCTTGGGGGAATGAACACTGAAGCTTTCTTT
>NA|TRBJ2-7|TRBV13
CASSGWDREQYF
TGTGCCAGCAGTGGCTGGGACCGCGAGCAGTACTTC
>NA|TRBJ2-7|TRBV29-1
CSVAGHPYEQYF
TGCAGCGTTGCAGGACACCCCTACGAGCAGTACTTC
>NA|TRBJ2-1|TRBV30
CAWSVIGVQFF
TGTGCCTGGAGTGTAATAGGAGTGCAGTTCTTC
>NA|TRBJ2-5|TRBV28
CASSFRRDQETQYF
TGTGCCAGCAGTTTTCGGCGGGACCAAGAGACCCAGTACTTC
>TRBD1|TRBJ2-2|TRBV7-6
CASSQWTGTMGGELFF
TGTGCCAGCAGCCAATGGACAGGGACGATGGGCGGGGAGCTGTTTTTT
>NA|TRBJ2-1|TRBV7-9
CASSLAPTRLNEQFF
TGTGCCAGCAGCTTAGCTCCCACCCGTCTAAATGAGCAGTTCTTC
>NA|TRBJ1-4|TRBV4-3
CASSQDVWGGETNEKLFF
TGCGCCAGCAGCCAAGATGTATGGGGAGGCGAAACTAATGAAAAACTGTTTTTT
>NA|TRBJ2-7|TRBV6-5
CASSYQVWGEQYF
TGTGCCAGCAGTTACCAGGTTTGGGGAGAGCAGTACTTC
>NA|TRBJ1-5|TRBV7-8
CASSPEGNSNQPQHF
TGTGCCAGCAGTCCAGAGGGAAATAGCAATCAGCCCCAGCATTTT
>TRBD1|TRBJ2-3|TRBV5-1
CASSLRDRGYTDTQYF
TGCGCCAGCAGCTTAAGGGACAGGGGATACACAGATACGCAGTATTTT
>NA|TRBJ1-4|TRBV4-1
CASSQERENEKLFF
TGCGCCAGCAGCCAAGAACGAGAGAATGAAAAACTGTTTTTT
>NA|TRBJ1-5|TRBV7-2
CASSLAESNQPQHF
TGTGCCAGCAGCCTTGCAGAGTCTAATCAGCCCCAGCATTTT
>TRBD2|TRBJ2-7|TRBV28
CASSFPGLGSTAYEQYF
TGTGCCAGCAGTTTCCCGGGACTAGGATCCACGGCCTACGAGCAGTACTTC
>TRBD2|TRBJ2-6|TRBV15
CATSRDLAGGSISGANVLTF
TGTGCCACCAGCAGAGATCTAGCGGGAGGGAGTATCTCTGGGGCCAACGTCCTGACTTTC
>TRBD1|TRBJ2-7|TRBV11-2
CASSSRTGVYEQYF
TGTGCCAGCAGCTCCCGGACAGGGGTCTACGAGCAGTACTTC
>TRBD2|TRBJ2-1|TRBV7-9
CASSFLAGGPIEEQFF
TGTGCCAGCAGCTTCCTAGCGGGAGGGCCCATAGAGGAGCAGTTCTTC
>TRBD1|TRBJ1-2|TRBV2
CASRNSGQPYGYTF
TGTGCCAGCAGGAATTCGGGACAGCCCTATGGCTACACCTTC
>NA|TRBJ1-1|TRBV9
CASSVGSSGGAFF
TGTGCCAGCAGCGTAGGGTCCTCGGGAGGAGCTTTCTTT
>NA|TRBJ1-5|TRBV5-8
CASSLVATKAQHF
TGTGCCAGCAGCTTGGTAGCGACGAAAGCCCAGCATTTT
>NA|TRBJ2-3|TRBV14
CASSPWGDPDTQYF
TGTGCCAGCAGTCCGTGGGGGGATCCAGATACGCAGTATTTT